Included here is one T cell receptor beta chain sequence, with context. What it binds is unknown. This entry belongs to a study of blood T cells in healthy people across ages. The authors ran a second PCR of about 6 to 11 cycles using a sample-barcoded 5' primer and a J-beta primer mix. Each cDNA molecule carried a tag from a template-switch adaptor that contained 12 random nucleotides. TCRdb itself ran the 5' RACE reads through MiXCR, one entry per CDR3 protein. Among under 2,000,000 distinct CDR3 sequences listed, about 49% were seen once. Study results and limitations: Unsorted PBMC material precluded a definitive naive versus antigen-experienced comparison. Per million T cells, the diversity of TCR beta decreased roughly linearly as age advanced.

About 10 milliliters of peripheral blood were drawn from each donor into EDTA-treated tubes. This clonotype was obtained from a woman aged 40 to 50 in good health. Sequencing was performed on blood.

CDR3 DNA: TGTGCCAGCAGACCGGAACCAGCTAACTATGGCTACACCTTC. This encodes CASRPEPANYGYTF. The chain has TRBV28 and TRBJ1-2; D is uncertain. This CDR3 region has 14 residues. Trimming shortened V by 6 bases and J by 0 bases, and 11 bases separated the two germline ends. Per germline, CDR1 MDHEN and CDR2 SYDVKM.